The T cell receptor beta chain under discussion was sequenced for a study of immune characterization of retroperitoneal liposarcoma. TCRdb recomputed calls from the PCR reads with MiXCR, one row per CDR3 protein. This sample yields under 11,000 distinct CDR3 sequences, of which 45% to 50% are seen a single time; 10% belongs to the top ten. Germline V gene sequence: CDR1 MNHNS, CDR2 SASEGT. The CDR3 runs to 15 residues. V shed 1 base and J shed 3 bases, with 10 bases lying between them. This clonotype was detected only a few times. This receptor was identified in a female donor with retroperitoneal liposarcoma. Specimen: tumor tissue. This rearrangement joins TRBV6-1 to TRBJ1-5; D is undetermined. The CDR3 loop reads CASSEVAGTNQPQHF. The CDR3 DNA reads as TGTGCCAGCAGTGAAGTGGCAGGCACCAATCAGCCCCAGCATTTT.